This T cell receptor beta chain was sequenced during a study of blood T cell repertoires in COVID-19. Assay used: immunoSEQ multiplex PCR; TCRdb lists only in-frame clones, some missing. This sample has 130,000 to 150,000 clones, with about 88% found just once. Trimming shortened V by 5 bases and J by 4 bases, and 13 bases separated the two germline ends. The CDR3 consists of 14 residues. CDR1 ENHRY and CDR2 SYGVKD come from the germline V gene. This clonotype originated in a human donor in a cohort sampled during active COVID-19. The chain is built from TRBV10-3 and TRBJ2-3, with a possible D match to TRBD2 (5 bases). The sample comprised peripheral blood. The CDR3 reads CAISRVASADTQYF. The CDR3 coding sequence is TGTGCCATCAGTCGGGTAGCGTCGGCAGATACGCAGTATTTT.